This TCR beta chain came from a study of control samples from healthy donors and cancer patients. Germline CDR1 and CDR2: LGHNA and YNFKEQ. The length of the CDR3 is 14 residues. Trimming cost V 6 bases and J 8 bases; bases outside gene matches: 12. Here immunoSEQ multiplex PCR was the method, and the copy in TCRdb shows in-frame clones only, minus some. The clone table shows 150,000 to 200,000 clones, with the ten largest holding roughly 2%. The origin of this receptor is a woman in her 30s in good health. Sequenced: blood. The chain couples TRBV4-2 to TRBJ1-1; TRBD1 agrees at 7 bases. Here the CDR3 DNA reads TGTGCCAGCAGAAAAGGACAGGATCGGCAGGAAGCTTTCTTT. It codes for CASRKGQDRQEAFF.